A single sample gave rise to the 20 T cell receptor beta chains below, sequenced in a study of shared clonotypes between healthy human individuals. Repertoires were generated with immunoSEQ multiplex PCR, while TCRdb's copy carries only in-frame clones and drops some. The table lists around 510,000 clones, around 76% of them singletons. Source material: PBMCs. The receptors were sampled from a woman aged 40 to 49 in good health. Some clones in this sample may be carry-over from other donors' samples.

V gene TRBV7-8 combines with J gene TRBJ2-7; D gene uncertain. The CDR3 consists of 14 residues. V was trimmed by 3 bases and J by 0 bases, leaving 9 bases between them. In germline, CDR1 is SGHVS, CDR2 FQNEAQ. DNA of the CDR3: TGTGCCAGCAGCTTCTCCAGGAACTCCTACGAGCAGTACTTC. Its protein product is CASSFSRNSYEQYF.

This rearrangement joins TRBV29-1 to TRBJ1-1; tentative D call: TRBD1 (5 bases). Germline CDR1 and CDR2: SQVTM and ANQGSEA. This CDR3 has 16 residues. Trimming pared 0 bases from V and 1 base from J, leaving 15 bases between. The DNA for the CDR3 is TGCAGCGTTGAAGAGGTTTCAGGGTACACGAACACTGAAGCTTTCTTT. Encoded protein: CSVEEVSGYTNTEAFF.

This chain joins TRBV18 and TRBJ1-2, with 7 bases fitting TRBD1. The J segment lost 5 bases and the V segment lost 0 bases, leaving 3 bases of the junction unmatched. This CDR3 spans 14 amino acids. CDR1 and CDR2 from the germline V gene are KGHSH and LQKENI. CDR3 DNA sequence: TGTGCCAGCTCACCACCAGGGGGCTGGTATGGCTACACCTTC. Translating gives CASSPPGGWYGYTF.

The CDR3 here is CAWSSPGLAGRYEQYF. DNA for the CDR3: TGTGCCTGGAGTTCTCCGGGACTAGCGGGACGCTACGAGCAGTACTTC. This sequence joins TRBV30 and TRBJ2-7; 13 bases line up with TRBD2. The CDR3 sequence is 16 residues long. V shed 2 bases, J shed 3 bases, and the junction held 7 bases outside the gene matches. The V gene's germline CDR1 is GTSNPN and CDR2 SVGIG (reference sequence).

The V call is TRBV7-9, the J call TRBJ2-7; D might be TRBD1 (6 bases). Per germline, CDR1 SEHNR and CDR2 FQNEAQ (reference sequence). There are 17 residues in the CDR3. The V gene lost 4 bases and the J gene lost 5 bases, with 24 bases spanning the gap. CDR3 amino acids: CASSWPAIRQDFDEQYF. CDR3 coding DNA: TGTGCCAGCAGCTGGCCCGCTATTCGACAGGATTTTGACGAGCAGTACTTC. The full variable domain, in which reference TRBV7-9 and TRBJ2-7 provide the parts outside the CDR3, is DTGVSQNPRHKITKRGQNVTFRCDPISEHNRLYWYRQTLGQGPEFLTYFQNEAQLEKSRLLSDRFSAERPKGSFSTLEIQRTEQGDSAMYLCASSWPAIRQDFDEQYFGPGTRLTVT.

The J gene is TRBJ2-5, the V gene TRBV7-6, with 8 positions matching TRBD1. Trimming at V came to 4 bases and at J to 4 bases, leaving 5 bases not matched to a gene. Germline CDR1 and CDR2: SGHVS and FNYEAQ. CDR3 length: 14 amino acids. Here the CDR3 reads CASSWTGWGETQYF. The CDR3 coding sequence is TGTGCCAGCAGCTGGACAGGGTGGGGAGAGACCCAGTACTTC.

The V call is TRBV12-5, the J call TRBJ2-5, with 9 positions matching TRBD1. The CDR3 length is 17 residues. The ends lost 6 bases at V and 5 bases at J; junction bases unmatched: 16. Germline V gives CDR1 LGHNT, CDR2 FRNRAP. The CDR3 loop is CASGKGTGYGGRETQYF. CDR3 coding DNA: TGTGCTAGTGGAAAAGGGACAGGGTATGGTGGCAGGGAGACCCAGTACTTC.

The rearrangement joins TRBV9 to TRBJ2-5; possibly TRBD2 for D (5 bases). This CDR3 has 14 amino acids. The germline gives CDR1 SGDLS, CDR2 YYNGEE. V lost 4 bases and J 1 base, leaving 11 bases between the germline ends. CDR3 nucleotides: TGTGCCAGCAGCCTGGACGGGATCCAAGAGACCCAGTACTTC. Residues: CASSLDGIQETQYF.

Written as DNA, the CDR3 is TGTGCCGGCAACCCGGGGTCGGGTGAAGCTTTCTTT. This sequence encodes CAGNPGSGEAFF. The gene calls are TRBV9 and TRBJ1-1; D is ambiguous. The CDR3 is made up of 12 amino acids. Trimming pared 10 bases from V and 7 bases from J, leaving 17 bases between. Germline V gives CDR1 SGDLS, CDR2 YYNGEE.

The chain uses TRBV7-9 and TRBJ2-1; a weak D match, TRBD2 (6 bases). Germline V gene data show CDR1 as SEHNR and CDR2 as FQNEAQ (reference sequence). V shed 5 bases and J shed 0 bases, with 17 bases lying between them. The CDR3 covers 17 residues. The CDR3 region has the DNA TGTGCCAGCAGCCCCCGGACTATAAGAGGCTCCTACAATGAGCAGTTCTTC. As protein: CASSPRTIRGSYNEQFF.

The genes are TRBV4-1 and TRBJ2-3; possibly TRBD2 for D (7 bases). Trimming left V 0 bases short and J 3 bases short, with 13 bases between. The V gene's germline CDR1 is MGHRA and CDR2 YSYEKL. The CDR3 contains 16 residues. CDR3 amino acids: CASSQEGGPSTDTQYF. The CDR3 DNA reads TGCGCCAGCAGCCAAGAGGGGGGGCCGTCGACAGATACGCAGTATTTT.

This chain uses TRBV7-2 with TRBJ2-1; D might be TRBD2 (5 bases). In germline, CDR1 is SGHTA, CDR2 FQGNSA. With 2 bases removed from V and 9 bases from J, the gap between germline ends came to 14 bases. The CDR3 runs to 14 residues. The DNA of the CDR3 is TGTGCCAGCAGCTTAAGAGAGGGCCGCTTTGAGCAGTTCTTC. Its protein is CASSLREGRFEQFF.

V usage is TRBV18 and J usage is TRBJ1-2, with 9 bases fitting TRBD1. J lost 8 bases, V lost 0 bases, and 1 base had no gene match. This CDR3 spans 13 amino acids. Germline CDR1 is KGHSH and CDR2 is LQKENI. CDR3 in DNA: TGTGCCAGCTCACCACCGGACAGGGGCGGCTACACCTTC. Protein sequence: CASSPPDRGGYTF.

The chain recombines TRBV7-9 with TRBJ2-1, with D perhaps matching TRBD1 (5 bases). Trimming took off 5 bases at V and 0 bases at J, with 14 bases between the two ends. Per the germline V gene, CDR1 is SEHNR and CDR2 is FQNEAQ (reference sequence). The CDR3 extends over 16 amino acids. The CDR3: CASSPQGQSSYNEQFF. The CDR3 DNA sequence: TGTGCCAGCAGCCCCCAAGGACAAAGCTCCTACAATGAGCAGTTCTTC.

The gene calls are TRBV7-2 and TRBJ2-1; 10 bases fit TRBD1. Germline lookup yields CDR1 SGHTA and CDR2 FQGNSA. The CDR3 extends over 16 amino acids. V shed 6 bases, J shed 3 bases, and the junction held 8 bases outside the gene matches. Here the CDR3 DNA reads TGTGCCAGCAGTCCACGACAGGGGGCGTTCTACAATGAGCAGTTCTTC. Translation gives CASSPRQGAFYNEQFF.

This clone was recorded a few times. V and J are TRBV5-1 and TRBJ2-2; a weak D match, TRBD1 (7 bases). This CDR3 has 15 residues. Between the trimmed V and J ends, which lost 0 bases and 4 bases, there was a span of 10 bases. CDR1 and CDR2 from the germline V gene are SGHRS and YFSETQ. The DNA of the CDR3 is TGCGCCAGCAGCTTGGACAGGGGAGGCACCGGGGAGCTGTTTTTT. Protein product: CASSLDRGGTGELFF.

This clone was seen only a few times. The rearrangement uses TRBV7-9 and TRBJ2-3; 7 bases agree with TRBD1. There are 15 residues in the CDR3. The germline CDR1 and CDR2 sequences are SEHNR and FQNEAQ (reference sequence). The junction had 6 bases not matched to a gene; V was cut back by 3 bases and J by 3 bases. CDR3: CASSFVRGLTDTQYF. The CDR3 DNA sequence: TGTGCCAGCAGCTTTGTTAGGGGGCTAACAGATACGCAGTATTTT.

V usage is TRBV28 and J usage is TRBJ2-7, with no clear D. The CDR3 spans 12 residues. The V end was cut by 7 bases, the J end by 6 bases, with 13 bases between. Germline CDR1 MDHEN, CDR2 SYDVKM. The CDR3 nucleotides read TGTGCCAGCAAAGCCCGCCCGAGCGAGCAGTACTTC. Its protein product is CASKARPSEQYF.

This rearrangement joins TRBV18 to TRBJ2-5; perhaps TRBD2 as D (6 bases). V was pared by 1 base and J by 2 bases, with 11 bases between. This CDR3 is built from 15 residues. Germline loops: CDR1 KGHSH, CDR2 LQKENI. Here the CDR3 reads CASSPRIAEQETQYF. CDR3 nucleotide sequence: TGTGCCAGCTCACCACGGATAGCGGAACAAGAGACCCAGTACTTC.

The chain uses TRBV19 and TRBJ2-1; possibly TRBD2 for D (7 bases). V lost 5 bases to trimming and J lost 7 bases, with 18 bases between them. The CDR3 consists of 15 residues. Germline assignment: CDR1 LNHDA and CDR2 SQIVND (reference sequence). CDR3 region: CASSSPLARGNEQFF. CDR3 nucleotide sequence: TGTGCCAGTAGTTCGCCACTAGCGAGGGGGAATGAGCAGTTCTTC.